The text below deals with one TCR beta chain. V was trimmed by 0 bases and J by 4 bases, leaving 10 bases between them. In germline, CDR1 is SGHAT, CDR2 FQNNGV. The CDR3 has 15 amino acids. The record originates from a study of shared clonotypes between healthy human individuals. Sequencing used immunoSEQ multiplex PCR; TCRdb keeps in-frame clones, though not all of them. The table shows about a million clones, with less than 85% occurring only once. V and J are TRBV11-2 and TRBJ1-3; D perhaps matches TRBD1 (5 bases). Sequenced material: memory CD4+ T cells sorted from blood. Subset in this sample: CD45RA-negative fraction. This sequence was found in a man aged 18 to 35 in good health. The CDR3 bases are TGTGCCAGCAGCTTAGACGGGGGATCAGGAAACACCATATATTTT. As protein: CASSLDGGSGNTIYF.